This T cell receptor beta chain came from a study of cytomegalovirus exposure and HLA in healthy donors. Across the study: Sequencing of about 179 million T cells in an earlier analysis found about 120 million unique TCR beta sequences.

Study outcomes and limitations: A list of about 160 TCR beta chains associated with cytomegalovirus was given. Upon later analysis, TCR association rates were observed to vary by HLA locus, being highest for DRB1 and lowest for HLA-C.

Donors sampled were nominally healthy, though unrecorded immune exposures were likely. Points on this clone: Its antigen is unknown.

The PCR had 60 Vbeta and 13 Jbeta primers. Data came from immunoSEQ multiplex PCR; TCRdb stores just in-frame clones and leaves some out. The data show about 160,000 clones, 60% to 85% seen once. The sequenced sample was PBMCs. This TCR was sampled from a man aged 50 or older in good health and CMV-seropositive.

In nucleotides, the CDR3 is TGTGCCAGCACCGCCGGGGGCGGGGGGCCCCAGCATTTT. This translates into CASTAGGGGPQHF. The genes are TRBV5-6 and TRBJ1-5; maybe TRBD1 (6 bases). The CDR3 consists of 13 residues. Germline CDR1 reads SGHDT; CDR2 reads YYEEEE. V lost 6 bases, J lost 9 bases, and 16 bases lay in between.